These T cell receptor beta chains were read from a single sample in a study of blood T cell repertoires in COVID-19. Profiled with immunoSEQ multiplex PCR; TCRdb holds only in-frame clones, not every one. The sample shows 95,000 to 150,000 clones, approximately 80% of them seen only once. Sequencing was performed on peripheral blood. Every receptor here comes from a middle-aged man with active or convalescent COVID-19. Both conserved end residues are part of each CDR3. The D gene is left open where the match is weak. Clone size is not always given. Where it is, it says once, few, many or a class for expanded clones.

D gene	clone size	V gene	J gene	CDR3 protein
.	.	TRBV10-3	TRBJ1-3	CAISLRTATRGNTIYF
.	.	TRBV19	TRBJ1-5	CASRTALGAGNQPQHF
.	.	TRBV19	TRBJ2-5	CASSRGGETQYF
.	once	TRBV6-4	TRBJ2-2	CATRTLRGTGELFF
TRBD1	.	TRBV7-2	TRBJ1-1	CASSLRQGRMNTEAFF
TRBD2	few	TRBV6-2/TRBV6-3	TRBJ2-1	CASSSSGGHNEQFF
.	.	TRBV27	TRBJ2-7	CASSSSGVAYEQYF
.	.	TRBV7-5	TRBJ2-7	CVRSLGILAGNSYEQYF
TRBD2	.	TRBV6-2/TRBV6-3	TRBJ2-5	CASRPSGVQRETQYF
.	few	TRBV5-4	TRBJ2-2	CASSLDDSGTGELFF
.	.	TRBV5-8	TRBJ2-2	CASSFEDTGELFF
TRBD1	.	TRBV24-1	TRBJ2-3	CATSDTGQGRSDTQYF
TRBD1	.	TRBV4-2	TRBJ1-3	CASSQDQGTGMGNTIYF
TRBD2	.	TRBV2	TRBJ2-7	CASTLGERGPYEQYF
.	.	TRBV6-5	TRBJ2-3	CASSYSSQGRGETQYF
.	.	TRBV6-5	TRBJ1-4	CASRSRGGSDEKLFF
.	.	TRBV28	TRBJ2-7	CASSLRHLLSSYEQYF
.	.	TRBV19	TRBJ1-6	CASSTRTEHSPLHF
TRBD2	.	TRBV27	TRBJ2-7	CASSPAGVSYEQYF
TRBD1	few	TRBV5-5	TRBJ2-7	CASSLGDREDEQYF
TRBD2	.	TRBV10-3	TRBJ2-1	CAIRTGTSGYNEQFF
.	.	TRBV6-5	TRBJ2-5	CASRLQQGAETQYF
TRBD2	few	TRBV12-5	TRBJ2-2	CASGPPLSGRANTGELFF
TRBD1	.	TRBV27	TRBJ2-2	CASVFKTGVGYTGELFF
TRBD1	.	TRBV10-3	TRBJ1-2	CAISGRQGPDGYTF
.	.	TRBV4-3	TRBJ1-6	CASSQGPGNSPLHF
TRBD1	.	TRBV7-9	TRBJ1-2	CASSLGTGAGYTF
TRBD1	once	TRBV5-4	TRBJ1-4	CASSPGQASTNEKLFF
TRBD1	.	TRBV9	TRBJ2-2	CASSVTQGANTGELFF
TRBD1	.	TRBV19	TRBJ2-5	CASSIGRGRGETQYF
TRBD2	.	TRBV5-5	TRBJ2-2	CASSLLAGAGELFF
.	.	TRBV30	TRBJ2-1	CAWSGQVPNEQFF
TRBD2	.	TRBV24-1	TRBJ2-3	CATSDWTSGGGDTQYF
.	.	TRBV7-9	TRBJ1-2	CASSPWGGIYGYTF
.	.	TRBV11-2	TRBJ1-1	CASSLGRTANTEAFF
TRBD2	.	TRBV27	TRBJ2-3	CASSLGPGGRADTQYF
TRBD1	.	TRBV24-1	TRBJ1-2	CATSDPGQGDYGYTF
TRBD1	.	TRBV2	TRBJ1-4	CASSFNGQGQSSEKLFF
.	.	TRBV5-6	TRBJ2-5	CASRAQETQYF
.	.	TRBV5-1	TRBJ2-7	CASSLDNSYEQYF
.	.	TRBV2	TRBJ1-5	CASSGQANQPQHF
.	once	TRBV19	TRBJ1-6	CASSMGGPGNSPLHF
TRBD2	.	TRBV5-1	TRBJ2-7	CASSSSGTSGTTSYEQYF
.	once	TRBV27	TRBJ1-1	CASSFKVDRPQNTEAFF
.	.	TRBV27	TRBJ2-2	CASSYSLFSGELFF
.	.	TRBV7-2	TRBJ2-1	CASSLPSLSSSYNEQFF
.	once	TRBV5-4	TRBJ1-6	CASSLGGQGPSSPLHF
.	.	TRBV28	TRBJ1-1	CASSLPSAGTEAFF
TRBD1	.	TRBV12-3/TRBV12-4	TRBJ1-1	CASGSGGNTEAFF
.	once	TRBV7-6	TRBJ1-1	CASSEAYRANTEAFF
.	.	TRBV11-2	TRBJ2-5	CASSHNREETQYF
.	.	TRBV2	TRBJ2-7	CASSDRVSYEQYF
.	.	TRBV24-1	TRBJ2-2	CATSASGEGTGELFF
TRBD1	few	TRBV13	TRBJ1-2	CASSPLQGNYGYTF